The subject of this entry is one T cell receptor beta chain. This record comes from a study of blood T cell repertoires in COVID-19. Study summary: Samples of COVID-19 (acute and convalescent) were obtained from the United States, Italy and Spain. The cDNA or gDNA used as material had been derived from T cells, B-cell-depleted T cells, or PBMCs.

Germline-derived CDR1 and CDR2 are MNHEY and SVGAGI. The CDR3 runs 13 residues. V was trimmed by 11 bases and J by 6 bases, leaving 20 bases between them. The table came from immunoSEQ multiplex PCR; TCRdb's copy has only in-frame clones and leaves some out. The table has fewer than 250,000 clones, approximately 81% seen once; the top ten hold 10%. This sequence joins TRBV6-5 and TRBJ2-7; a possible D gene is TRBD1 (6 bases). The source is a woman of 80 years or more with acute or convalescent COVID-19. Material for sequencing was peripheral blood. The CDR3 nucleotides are TGTGCCGTCCGACAGGTCCCCTCGGGCGAGCAGTACTTC. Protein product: CAVRQVPSGEQYF.